Presented here are 24 T cell receptor beta chains from one specimen sequenced in a study of blood T cell repertoires in COVID-19. TCRdb keeps only in-frame clones here, not all; method: immunoSEQ multiplex PCR. This sample has around 75,000 clones; about nine tenths occur once, and the top ten carry over 2%. The sequencing sample was made of peripheral blood. All receptors derive from a human donor in a cohort sampled during active COVID-19.

The gene calls are TRBV5-5 and TRBJ1-1; no clear D. This CDR3 has 15 amino acids. V dropped 0 bases and J dropped 2 bases, with 11 bases sitting between them. CDR1 is SGHKS and CDR2 is YYEKEE in the germline V gene (reference sequence). CDR3 DNA sequence: TGTGCCAGCAGCTTGGCAGTTACCCGAAACACTGAAGCTTTCTTT. Translation gives CASSLAVTRNTEAFF.

The V gene is TRBV29-1, the J gene TRBJ2-1; 8 bases match TRBD2. J lost 5 bases, V lost 4 bases, and 4 bases had no gene match. Per the germline V gene, CDR1 is SQVTM and CDR2 is ANQGSEA. This CDR3 spans 13 amino acids. CDR3 loop: CSVGSGGHNEQFF. The CDR3 nucleotides read TGCAGCGTTGGAAGCGGGGGTCACAATGAGCAGTTCTTC.

The gene calls are TRBV12-3 or TRBV12-4 and TRBJ2-1, with D possibly matching TRBD2 (7 bases). The CDR3 sequence is 13 residues long. CDR3 sequence (DNA): TGTGCTCAGGCGGCGGGGGCCCACAATGAGCAGTTCTTC. This gives the protein CAQAAGAHNEQFF.

The V call is TRBV6-7, the J call TRBJ1-1, with D maybe TRBD1 (5 bases). TRBV6-7 has ORF status, its function being uncertain. The CDR3 sequence is 17 residues long. The V and J ends lost 2 bases and 4 bases respectively, with 20 bases between them. CDR3 region: CASSYVKGRQSSTEAFF. The CDR3 DNA reads as TGTGCCAGCAGTTACGTAAAGGGCAGACAGTCTTCCACTGAAGCTTTCTTT.

In its sample, this clone was seen once. The chain combines TRBV6-2 or TRBV6-3 with TRBJ1-5, with TRBD1 as a possible D gene (5 bases). Germline CDR1 and CDR2: MNHEY and SVGEGT. V lost 6 bases, J lost 1 base, and 16 bases lay in between. This CDR3 contains 16 residues. The CDR3 DNA sequence: TGTGCCAGCAGCTGGGGTGGAGGGACGAGCAATCAGCCCCAGCATTTT. It is translated as CASSWGGGTSNQPQHF.

This clone was seen only a few times. The V gene is TRBV6-6, the J gene TRBJ1-5; D remains ambiguous. CDR3 length: 14 residues. Germline-derived CDR1 and CDR2 are MNHNY and SVGAGI (reference sequence). Trimming pared 5 bases from V and 1 base from J, leaving 9 bases between. CDR3 DNA sequence: TGTGCCAGCAGTCCGGGAGGGAGCAATCAGCCCCAGCATTTT. Its translation: CASSPGGSNQPQHF.

The chain recombines TRBV5-4 with TRBJ1-4, with 10 bases lining up with TRBD1. Germline values: CDR1 SGHNT, CDR2 YYREEE (reference sequence). The CDR3 is 15 residues long. Trimming at V came to 3 bases and at J to 8 bases, leaving 7 bases not matched to a gene. CDR3 loop: CASSSGTGVGEKLFF. In DNA form, the CDR3 reads TGTGCCAGCAGCTCCGGGACAGGGGTAGGCGAAAAACTGTTTTTT. Combining the CDR3 with reference TRBV5-4 and TRBJ1-4 gives the whole variable domain ETGVTQSPTHLIKTRGQQVTLRCSSQSGHNTVSWYQQALGQGPQFIFQYYREEENGRGNFPPRFSGLQFPNYSSELNVNALELDDSALYLCASSSGTGVGEKLFFGSGTQLSVL.

V is TRBV19 and J is TRBJ2-7; 10 bases match TRBD2. V dropped 0 bases and J dropped 6; count of bases not matched to a gene: 5. There are 15 residues in the CDR3. Germline assignment: CDR1 LNHDA and CDR2 SQIVND (reference sequence). CDR3 in amino acids: CASSIEASGSLEQYF. In DNA, the CDR3 is TGTGCCAGTAGTATAGAAGCTAGCGGGAGTCTCGAGCAGTACTTC.

This chain joins TRBV7-9 and TRBJ1-6, with 10 bases identical to TRBD1. The germline V gene encodes CDR1 SEHNR and CDR2 FQNEAQ (reference sequence). J lost 9 bases, V lost 5 bases, and 4 bases had no gene match. This CDR3 has 14 amino acids. CDR3: CASSHGTGASPLHF. The DNA for the CDR3 is TGTGCCAGCAGCCACGGGACAGGGGCTTCACCCCTCCACTTT.

This clone has a handful of counts. Here the CDR3 reads CATSRERYTGTVSYEQYF. CDR3 in DNA: TGTGCCACCAGCAGAGAGAGGTATACCGGGACAGTATCCTACGAGCAGTACTTC. The chain uses TRBV15 and TRBJ2-7, with TRBD1 matching 7 bases. Germline V gene data show CDR1 as LNHNV and CDR2 as YYDKDF (reference sequence). Losses at the gene ends were 0 bases for V and 1 base for J; bases not matched to a gene: 12. This CDR3 has 18 amino acids.

The chain carries TRBV12-3 or TRBV12-4 and TRBJ2-7, with D possibly being TRBD2 (5 bases). The V end lost 5 bases, the J end lost 9 bases, and 11 bases lay between the germline ends. The length of the CDR3 is 11 residues. CDR3 nucleotide sequence: TGTGCCAGCAGTAATCCGGAGGTGCAGTACTTC. Protein sequence: CASSNPEVQYF.

The chain recombines TRBV10-3 with TRBJ2-7; tentatively, D is TRBD1 (6 bases). CDR3 length: 17 amino acids. Germline V gene data show CDR1 as ENHRY and CDR2 as SYGVKD. Trimming pared 0 bases from V and 3 bases from J, leaving 18 bases between. This CDR3 is CAISESRGSDRSYEQYF. CDR3 DNA: TGTGCCATCAGTGAGTCGAGGGGCTCGGACAGAAGCTACGAGCAGTACTTC.

The chain links TRBV28 to TRBJ1-5; possibly TRBD1 for D (6 bases). This CDR3 is built from 16 residues. Trimming took off 5 bases at V and 4 bases at J, with 18 bases between the two ends. CDR1 and CDR2 (germline): MDHEN, SYDVKM. In DNA form, the CDR3 reads TGTGCCAGCAGTAAACACGGGGGGCGACTTAATCAGCCCCAGCATTTT. Encoded protein: CASSKHGGRLNQPQHF.

The rearrangement uses TRBV6-5 and TRBJ2-2; D is perhaps TRBD2 (6 bases). The CDR3 consists of 15 residues. In germline, CDR1 is MNHEY, CDR2 SVGAGI. Trimming removed 10 bases from V and 3 bases from J, with 18 bases in between. CDR3 protein: CAILLEGSYTGELFF. The CDR3 nucleotides read TGTGCCATCCTCTTGGAGGGGAGTTACACCGGGGAGCTGTTTTTT.

The chain's CDR3 is CASSRQGNYGYTF. The CDR3 DNA follows: TGTGCCAGCAGCCGACAGGGGAACTATGGCTACACCTTC. The chain combines TRBV6-2 or TRBV6-3 with TRBJ1-2; TRBD1 matches at 8 bases. The CDR3 loop spans 13 amino acids. V shed 6 bases, J shed 2 bases, and the junction held 2 bases outside the gene matches. The germline V gene encodes CDR1 MNHEY and CDR2 SVGEGT.

The chain combines TRBV9 with TRBJ2-1, with 7 bases fitting TRBD2. The CDR3 extends over 16 amino acids. Per germline, CDR1 SGDLS and CDR2 YYNGEE. V lost 0 bases and J lost 8; bases outside the gene matches: 11. The DNA for the CDR3 is TGTGCCAGCAGCGTAGGGTACGGGGGAGGGTCCTATGAGCAGTTCTTC. Translated: CASSVGYGGGSYEQFF.

The chain uses TRBV10-3 and TRBJ2-7; TRBD1 agrees at 7 bases. The CDR3 totals 13 residues. J gave up 0 bases and V 7 bases, and 3 bases lay outside the gene matches. Germline-derived CDR1 and CDR2 are ENHRY and SYGVKD. DNA of the CDR3: TGTGCCATCAAGGGACAGAGCTCCTACGAGCAGTACTTC. Residues: CAIKGQSSYEQYF.

The chain joins TRBV4-1 to TRBJ2-1; possibly TRBD1 for D (5 bases). Looked up from germline, CDR1 is MGHRA and CDR2 is YSYEKL. The CDR3 covers 16 residues. Trimming took off 3 bases at V and 1 base at J, with 13 bases between the two ends. The CDR3 loop is CASSQRQPSSYNEQFF. The CDR3 region has the DNA TGCGCCAGCAGCCAGAGACAGCCATCATCCTACAATGAGCAGTTCTTC.

This rearrangement joins TRBV4-3 to TRBJ2-1, with TRBD1 matching over 8 bases. V was pared by 1 base and J by 10 bases, with 9 bases of the junction left unmatched. Germline V lookup: CDR1 LGHNA, CDR2 YSLEER. The CDR3 loop spans 15 amino acids. In DNA form, the CDR3 reads TGCGCCAGCAGCCAAGTTGGGACAGGTCCCACGGAGCAGTTCTTC. It translates to CASSQVGTGPTEQFF.

This sequence joins TRBV5-4 and TRBJ2-1; TRBD2 matches 15 bases. The V gene end was trimmed by 4 bases and the J gene end by 7 bases; junction bases not matched to a gene: 3. Per germline, CDR1 SGHNT and CDR2 YYREEE (reference sequence). The CDR3 has 15 residues. CDR3 nucleotides: TGTGCCAGCAGCGAGGGACTAGCGGGGGGAAATGAGCAGTTCTTC. Translation gives CASSEGLAGGNEQFF.

The rearrangement links TRBV19 to TRBJ2-2; perhaps TRBD2 as D (6 bases). The germline gives CDR1 LNHDA, CDR2 SQIVND (reference sequence). V was pared by 10 bases and J by 0 bases, with 12 bases between. The CDR3 covers 14 residues. The CDR3 sequence is CATASASNTGELFF. The CDR3 bases are TGTGCCACCGCTAGCGCCTCGAACACCGGGGAGCTGTTTTTT.

J is TRBJ1-1 and V is TRBV6-6, with D unclear. The CDR3 is 11 amino acids. Germline-derived CDR1 and CDR2 are MNHNY and SVGAGI (reference sequence). V lost 6 bases and J 8 bases, leaving 10 bases between the germline ends. The CDR3 sequence: CASRRGREAFF. The DNA for the CDR3 is TGTGCCAGCAGGCGGGGAAGAGAAGCTTTCTTT.

The J gene is TRBJ1-3, the V gene TRBV7-2, with D possibly being TRBD1 (6 bases). Germline CDR1 SGHTA, CDR2 FQGNSA. V lost 1 base and J lost 4, with 11 bases in between. CDR3 size: 15 residues. CDR3 bases: TGTGCCAGCAGCTTAGGAGCAGGGGCCGGAAACACCATATATTTT. Amino acids: CASSLGAGAGNTIYF.

This chain connects TRBV15 to TRBJ1-5; TRBD1 agrees at 7 bases. This CDR3 has 17 amino acids. Trimming at V came to 5 bases and at J to 0 bases, leaving 10 bases not matched to a gene. The germline CDR1 and CDR2 sequences are LNHNV and YYDKDF (reference sequence). Written as DNA, the CDR3 is TGTGCCACCAGCCGAGGGGGACAGCCCTATAGCAATCAGCCCCAGCATTTT. Its protein product is CATSRGGQPYSNQPQHF.